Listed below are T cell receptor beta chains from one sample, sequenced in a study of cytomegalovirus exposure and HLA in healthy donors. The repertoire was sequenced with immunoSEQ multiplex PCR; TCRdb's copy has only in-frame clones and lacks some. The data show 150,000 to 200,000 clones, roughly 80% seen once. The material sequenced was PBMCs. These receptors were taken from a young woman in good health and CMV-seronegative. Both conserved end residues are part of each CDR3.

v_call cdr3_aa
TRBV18 CASSPTSGRNNEQFF
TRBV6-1 CATGWDRDTEAFF
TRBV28 CASSLLAGSSYNEQFF
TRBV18 CASSRYGQPSTNEKLFF
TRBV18 CASSPYFQVTTNEKLFF
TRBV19 CASRSMEGNYGYTF
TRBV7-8 CASSSGLAGDGEQFF
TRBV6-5 CASSRSQGNTEAFF
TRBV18 CASSPGLAGERSITGELFF
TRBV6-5 CASRLGLAGYEEQYF
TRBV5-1 CASSFFTSGEDTQYF
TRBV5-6 CASSLFPAGHHGYTF
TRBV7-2 CASSPDTRGYTF
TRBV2 CASSVRDKGYTF
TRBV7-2 CASSLTGISTDTQYF
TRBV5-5 CASSTRTGEYTEAFF
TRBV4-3 CASSQETSGKVWSGELFF
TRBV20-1 CSAYDLSEQFF